This is a list of T cell receptor beta chains from one sample in a study of T cells in Graves' hyperthyroidism and ophthalmopathy. TCRdb ran MiXCR on the multiplex PCR reads and lists one entry per CDR3 protein. The repertoire holds about 380,000 distinct CDR3 sequences, with approximately 17% as singletons. Sample: blood. The receptors were sampled from a man between 18 and 35 years old with Graves' ophthalmopathy. CDR3s include the opening cysteine and the closing phenylalanine or tryptophan. The order of the fields is clone size, V gene, D gene, J gene, CDR3 DNA, CDR3 protein. D genes are given only for firm matches. Clone size, where shown, is once, few, many, or a class for clones that have expanded.

>-|TRBV9|-|TRBJ1-2
TGTGCCAGCAGCGTGGGAGGGACCTATGGCTACACCTTC
CASSVGGTYGYTF
>many|TRBV6-5|-|TRBJ1-5
TGTGCCAGCAGTTACTCGACGGATCAGCCCCAGCATTTT
CASSYSTDQPQHF
>-|TRBV5-8|-|TRBJ2-7
TGTGCCAGCAGCCCCTGGACAGCCGCCTACGAGCAGTACTTC
CASSPWTAAYEQYF
>many|TRBV12-5|-|TRBJ1-3
TGTGCTAGTGGTTTGACAGACTCTGGAAACACCATATATTTT
CASGLTDSGNTIYF
>few|TRBV14|TRBD1|TRBJ1-1
TGTGCCAGCAGCCACTCCGACAGGGGTTCTGAAGCTTTCTTT
CASSHSDRGSEAFF
>-|TRBV28|-|TRBJ2-2
TGTGCCAGCAGTCCAGCGACGGGGTGGGGCGGGGAGCTGTTTTTT
CASSPATGWGGELFF
>many|TRBV20-1|-|TRBJ2-7
TGCAGTGCTAGAGTAATGGGGACGACCTTCGAGCAGTACTTC
CSARVMGTTFEQYF
>many|TRBV11-1|-|TRBJ2-1
TGTGCCAGCAGCCTCGGACGGAGATTCTACAATGAGCAGTTCTTC
CASSLGRRFYNEQFF
>many|TRBV9|-|TRBJ1-1
TGTGCCAGCAGCGTAGAGGCAGGCCTGAACACTGAAGCTTTCTTT
CASSVEAGLNTEAFF
>-|TRBV6-9|TRBD2|TRBJ2-7
TGTGCCAGCAGTTACTTGACTAGCGGGGGGTTCTCCTACGAGCAGTACTTC
CASSYLTSGGFSYEQYF
>many|TRBV20-1|TRBD1|TRBJ2-7
TGCAGTGCTAGTCCCGGGACAGGGTGGGGGGACGAGCAGTACTTC
CSASPGTGWGDEQYF
>many|TRBV13|-|TRBJ2-7
TGTGCCAGCAGCGCGGGACAGAGCTCCTACGAGCAGTACTTC
CASSAGQSSYEQYF
>-|TRBV6-1|-|TRBJ1-2
TGTGCCACAACCGGCGAAGGGTTGGGTGGCTACACCTTC
CATTGEGLGGYTF
>few|TRBV4-1|TRBD2|TRBJ2-7
TGCGCCAGCAGCCAAGCAGCGGGACGCTACGAGCAGTACTTC
CASSQAAGRYEQYF
>many|TRBV2|-|TRBJ2-4
TGTGCCAGCAGTGAGGACCCTGAAGGGGGGCATTTGGCGGACATTCAGTACTTC
CASSEDPEGGHLADIQYF
>-|TRBV6-6|-|TRBJ2-7
TGTGCCAGCAGTTACTCCTGGGACCCCTACGAGCAGTACTTC
CASSYSWDPYEQYF
>-|TRBV7-6|-|TRBJ2-1
TGTGCCAGCAGCTATCGGGAGGGGACAGGCTACAATGAGCAGTTCTTC
CASSYREGTGYNEQFF
>-|TRBV7-9|TRBD2|TRBJ2-7
TGTGCCAGCAGCTCCCTAGCGGGCGTCTCCTACGAGCAGTACTTC
CASSSLAGVSYEQYF
>few|TRBV20-1|TRBD2|TRBJ2-5
TGCAGTGCTAGAGCGAGACTAGCGGGGGGCCCTAGGGAGACCCAGTACTTC
CSARARLAGGPRETQYF
>-|TRBV27|TRBD2|TRBJ2-2
TGTGCCAGCAGCTTAGGGGCTAGCGGGGGTTACACCGGGGAGCTGTTTTTT
CASSLGASGGYTGELFF